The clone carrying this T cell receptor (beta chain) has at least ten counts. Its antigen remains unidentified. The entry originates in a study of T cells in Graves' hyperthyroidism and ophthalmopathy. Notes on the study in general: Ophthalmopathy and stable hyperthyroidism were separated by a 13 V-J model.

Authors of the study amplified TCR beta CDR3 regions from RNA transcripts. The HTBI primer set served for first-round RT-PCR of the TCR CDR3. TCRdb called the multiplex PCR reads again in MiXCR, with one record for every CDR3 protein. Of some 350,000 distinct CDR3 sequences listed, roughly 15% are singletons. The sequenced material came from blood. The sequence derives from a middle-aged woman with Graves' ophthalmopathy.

CDR3 in amino acids: CASSVEPRRYTF. Written as DNA, the CDR3 is TGTGCCAGCAGCGTAGAACCACGCCGCTACACCTTC. The chain is built from TRBV9 and TRBJ1-2; D remains unclear. CDR1 and CDR2 (germline): SGDLS, YYNGEE. The CDR3 totals 12 residues. Deletions cut 0 bases from V and 9 bases from J, with 9 bases between.